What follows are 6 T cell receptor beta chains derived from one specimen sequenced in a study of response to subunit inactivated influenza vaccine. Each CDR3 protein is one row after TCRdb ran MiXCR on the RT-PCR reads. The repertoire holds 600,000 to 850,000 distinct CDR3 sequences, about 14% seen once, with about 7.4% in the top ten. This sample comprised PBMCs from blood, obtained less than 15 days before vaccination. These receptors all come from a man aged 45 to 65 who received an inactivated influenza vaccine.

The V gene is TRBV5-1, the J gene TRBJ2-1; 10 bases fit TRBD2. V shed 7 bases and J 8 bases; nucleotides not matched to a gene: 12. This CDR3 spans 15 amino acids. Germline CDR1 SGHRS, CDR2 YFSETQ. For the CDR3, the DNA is TGCGCCAGCGCTAGGGAGCGGGGGGGAAAGGATGAGCAGTTCTTC. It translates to CASARERGGKDEQFF. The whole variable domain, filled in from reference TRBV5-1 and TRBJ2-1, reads KAGVTQTPRYLIKTRGQQVTLSCSPISGHRSVSWYQQTPGQGLQFLFEYFSETQRNKGNFPGRFSGRQFSNSRSEMNVSTLELGDSALYLCASARERGGKDEQFFGPGTRLTVL.

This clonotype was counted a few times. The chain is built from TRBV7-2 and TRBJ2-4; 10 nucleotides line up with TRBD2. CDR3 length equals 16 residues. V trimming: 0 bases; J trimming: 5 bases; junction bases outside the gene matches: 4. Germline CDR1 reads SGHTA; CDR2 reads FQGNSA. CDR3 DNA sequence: TGTGCCAGCAGCTTAGCACAGCGGGGGGGACAAAACATTCAGTACTTC. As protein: CASSLAQRGGQNIQYF.

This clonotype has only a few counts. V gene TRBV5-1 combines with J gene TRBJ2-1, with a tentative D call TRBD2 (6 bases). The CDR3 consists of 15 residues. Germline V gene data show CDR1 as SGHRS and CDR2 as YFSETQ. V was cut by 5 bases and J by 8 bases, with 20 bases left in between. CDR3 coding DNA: TGCGCCAGCAGTTTCAAACGGAGGGCCGTGGATGAGCAGTTCTTC. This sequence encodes CASSFKRRAVDEQFF.

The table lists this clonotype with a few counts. CDR3 DNA: TGCAGCGTTGAAGGGGGAGCCAGATCTGGGGAGACCCAGTACTTC. Its translation is CSVEGGARSGETQYF. The gene calls are TRBV29-1 and TRBJ2-5; D is perhaps TRBD2 (5 bases). V dropped 1 base and J dropped 5 bases, with 17 bases sitting between them. The CDR3 contains 15 residues. CDR1 and CDR2 from the germline V gene are SQVTM and ANQGSEA.

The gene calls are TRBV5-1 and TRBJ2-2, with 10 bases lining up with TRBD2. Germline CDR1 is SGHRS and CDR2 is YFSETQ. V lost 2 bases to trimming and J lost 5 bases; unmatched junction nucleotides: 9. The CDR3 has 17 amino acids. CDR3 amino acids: CASSFGTSGVLTGELFF. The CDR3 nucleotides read TGCGCCAGCAGCTTCGGCACTAGCGGGGTGTTAACCGGGGAGCTGTTTTTT.

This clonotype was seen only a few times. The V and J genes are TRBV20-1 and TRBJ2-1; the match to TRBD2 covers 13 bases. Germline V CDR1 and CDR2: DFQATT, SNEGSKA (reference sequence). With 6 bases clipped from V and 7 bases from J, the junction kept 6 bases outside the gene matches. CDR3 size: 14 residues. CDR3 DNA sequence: TGCAGTGCCAAACTAGCGGGAGGGAGGAATGAGCAGTTCTTC. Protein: CSAKLAGGRNEQFF.